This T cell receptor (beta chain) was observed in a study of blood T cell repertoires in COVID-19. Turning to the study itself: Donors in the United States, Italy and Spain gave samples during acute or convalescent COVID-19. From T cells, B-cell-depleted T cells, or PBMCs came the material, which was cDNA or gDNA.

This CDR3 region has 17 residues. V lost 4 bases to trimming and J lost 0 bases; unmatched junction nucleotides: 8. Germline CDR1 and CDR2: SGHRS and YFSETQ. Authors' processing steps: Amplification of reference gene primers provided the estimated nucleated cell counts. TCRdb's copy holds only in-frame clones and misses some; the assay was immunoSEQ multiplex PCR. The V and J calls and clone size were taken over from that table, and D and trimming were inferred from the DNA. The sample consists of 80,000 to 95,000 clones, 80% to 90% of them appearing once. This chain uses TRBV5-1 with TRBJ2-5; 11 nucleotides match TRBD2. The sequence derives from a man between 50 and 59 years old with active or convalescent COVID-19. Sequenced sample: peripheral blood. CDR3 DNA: TGCGCCAGCAGCGTGCGACTAGCGGGGTTGTACCAAGAGACCCAGTACTTC. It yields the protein CASSVRLAGLYQETQYF.